The 11 T cell receptor beta chains below all came from one sample that was sequenced in a study of somatic mutations in cytotoxic T cells in rheumatoid arthritis. Sequenced by immunoSEQ multiplex PCR; TCRdb stores in-frame clones only, minus some. This sample has 19,000 or so clones, with under 85% found just once. The material sequenced was CD8+ T cells sorted from blood. These receptors were collected from a man younger than 30 with rheumatoid arthritis.

The V and J genes are TRBV9 and TRBJ1-1, with D possibly matching TRBD1 (5 bases). V lost 0 bases and J 7 bases, leaving 13 bases between the germline ends. The CDR3 is made up of 14 amino acids. Germline CDR1 is SGDLS and CDR2 is YYNGEE. CDR3 DNA: TGTGCCAGCAGCGTAGTGGGACGGCGCGATGAAGCTTTCTTT. Translating gives CASSVVGRRDEAFF.

This sequence joins TRBV4-1 and TRBJ1-1, with 7 bases identical to TRBD1. V was pared by 4 bases and J by 4 bases, with 9 bases of the junction left unmatched. This CDR3 is 15 amino acids long. Germline V gene lookup returns CDR1 MGHRA and CDR2 YSYEKL. The CDR3 DNA follows: TGCGCCAGCAGCCGGCTCAGGGGGGGAATCACTGAAGCTTTCTTT. It translates to CASSRLRGGITEAFF.

The rearrangement uses TRBV27 and TRBJ2-1, with 11 bases lining up with TRBD2. The V and J ends lost 1 base and 1 base, in that order; junction bases with no gene match: 3. CDR1 is MNHEY, CDR2 SMNVEV, per germline (reference sequence). The CDR3 has 17 residues. The CDR3 DNA sequence: TGTGCCAGCAGTTTATTATCTAGCGGGGGGTCCTACAATGAGCAGTTCTTC. This translates into CASSLLSSGGSYNEQFF.

The chain recombines TRBV6-1 with TRBJ2-7, with a tentative D call TRBD2 (5 bases). Trimming pared 1 base from V and 2 bases from J, leaving 9 bases between. The CDR3 has 14 residues. Germline V gene data show CDR1 as MNHNS and CDR2 as SASEGT. The CDR3 loop is CASSEGLEAYEQYF. The CDR3 region has the DNA TGTGCCAGCAGTGAAGGCCTGGAGGCCTACGAGCAGTACTTC.

The genes are TRBV5-4 and TRBJ2-3; 7 bases are a match to TRBD2. The V gene's germline CDR1 is SGHNT and CDR2 YYREEE (reference sequence). V lost 8 bases, J lost 2 bases, and 8 bases stayed unmatched. The CDR3 spans 14 residues. The CDR3, as DNA: TGTGCCAGTTCAGCCGCGGGGGACACAGATACGCAGTATTTT. It is translated as CASSAAGDTDTQYF. Complete variable domain (other parts from reference TRBV5-4 and TRBJ2-3): ETGVTQSPTHLIKTRGQQVTLRCSSQSGHNTVSWYQQALGQGPQFIFQYYREEENGRGNFPPRFSGLQFPNYSSELNVNALELDDSALYLCASSAAGDTDTQYFGPGTRLTVL.

The chain has TRBV12-5 and TRBJ2-1; 10 bases agree with TRBD1. Per the germline V gene, CDR1 is LGHNT and CDR2 is FRNRAP. CDR3 length equals 15 residues. V shed 6 bases and J 4 bases; nucleotides not matched to a gene: 6. The CDR3 loop is CASGRGQGNYNEQFF. In DNA form, the CDR3 reads TGTGCTAGTGGCCGGGGACAGGGGAATTACAATGAGCAGTTCTTC. The entire variable domain, with the rest obtained from reference TRBV12-5 and TRBJ2-1, is as follows: DARVTQTPRHKVTEMGQEVTMRCQPILGHNTVFWYRQTMMQGLELLAYFRNRAPLDDSGMPKDRFSAEMPDATLATLKIQPSEPRDSAVYFCASGRGQGNYNEQFFGPGTRLTVL.

V and J are TRBV25-1 and TRBJ1-2; D gene ambiguous. In germline, CDR1 is MGHDK, CDR2 SYGVNS. V shed 2 bases and J shed 7 bases, with 20 bases lying between them. CDR3 length equals 16 residues. The CDR3 spells CASSEGTGRRLGGYTF. CDR3 nucleotide sequence: TGTGCCAGCAGTGAAGGCACGGGCCGGCGCTTAGGTGGCTACACCTTC.

The V call is TRBV28, the J call TRBJ1-6; D perhaps matches TRBD1 (6 bases). CDR1 is MDHEN and CDR2 is SYDVKM in the germline V gene. V was pared by 3 bases and J by 8 bases, with 14 bases between. There are 15 residues in the CDR3. The CDR3 DNA follows: TGTGCCAGCAGTTTCCGGGCGAAGGGGGATTCACCCCTCCACTTT. Residues: CASSFRAKGDSPLHF.

The rearrangement uses TRBV9 and TRBJ2-1; D is ambiguous. From germline, CDR1 is SGDLS and CDR2 YYNGEE. The V end was cut by 4 bases, the J end by 0 bases, with 11 bases between. This CDR3 contains 15 residues. DNA of the CDR3: TGTGCCAGCAGCCCCATCCATATCTCCTACAATGAGCAGTTCTTC. Protein: CASSPIHISYNEQFF.

This clone was found a few times. The V gene is TRBV30, the J gene TRBJ1-2; D not resolved. Germline V gene lookup returns CDR1 GTSNPN and CDR2 SVGIG (reference sequence). The V gene lost 2 bases and the J gene lost 6 bases, with 7 bases spanning the gap. The CDR3 has 11 residues. CDR3: CAWSPGNGYTF. CDR3 DNA sequence: TGTGCCTGGAGTCCGGGGAATGGCTACACCTTC.

The chain uses TRBV6-5 and TRBJ1-1; no reliable D call. The CDR3 length is 16 residues. V lost 0 bases, J lost 2 bases, and 13 bases lay in between. The germline gives CDR1 MNHEY, CDR2 SVGAGI. CDR3 sequence: CASSYSSRGINTEAFF. In DNA, the CDR3 is TGTGCCAGCAGTTACTCGAGTAGAGGGATTAACACTGAAGCTTTCTTT.